This TCR beta chain stems from a study of untreated major depressive disorder. Between the trimmed V and J ends, which lost 0 bases and 5 bases, there was a span of 17 bases. CDR1 and CDR2 from the germline V gene are LGHNT and FRNRAP. This CDR3 has 17 amino acids. Study-wide points: Compared with controls, depressed patients showed more TRBV05-01 (Vbeta 5.1) usage in CD4+ T cells.

For this clone: Its antigen is unidentified.

Patients scored at least 18 on the Hamilton Depression Scale with DSM-IV major depression. For at least 8 weeks, patients took no psychiatric medication. From thawed PBMCs, CD4+ T cells were purified by negative selection. Typically 85% to 95% of enriched cells were CD4+. The table came from immunoSEQ multiplex PCR; TCRdb's copy has only in-frame clones and leaves some out. Of about 25,000 clones in the sample, 91% are singletons; the top ten hold roughly 0.72%. The J gene is TRBJ2-1, the V gene TRBV12-5; D might be TRBD1 or TRBD2, each matching 5 bases. This receptor was identified in a woman younger than 45 with major depressive disorder. The sample consisted of CD4+ T cells from PBMCs. CDR3 in amino acids: CASGLVLGWQGDNEQFF. CDR3 nucleotide sequence: TGTGCTAGTGGTTTGGTACTAGGTTGGCAGGGTGACAATGAGCAGTTCTTC.